Below, 28 T cell receptor beta chains from the same sample are listed, as sequenced in a study of shared clonotypes between healthy human individuals. Profiling relied on immunoSEQ multiplex PCR, and the TCRdb table lists in-frame clones only, not all of them. This table has some 380,000 clones, 90% to 97% appearing once. The sequenced sample consisted of memory CD8+ T cells sorted from blood. Specified subset: CD45RO+ cells pooled with CCR7-negative TemRA cells. Every receptor here comes from a young man in good health.

The chain recombines TRBV9 with TRBJ2-7, with D tentatively TRBD1 (5 bases). The CDR3 consists of 15 residues. Trimming pared 4 bases from V and 1 base from J, leaving 15 bases between. The V gene's germline CDR1 is SGDLS and CDR2 YYNGEE. The CDR3 sequence: CASSPFHRSSYEQYF. The CDR3 region has the DNA TGTGCCAGCAGCCCCTTTCACAGGTCTTCCTACGAGCAGTACTTC.

This chain uses TRBV29-1 with TRBJ2-1; 12 bases match TRBD1. Germline CDR1 reads SQVTM; CDR2 reads ANQGSEA. V dropped 8 bases and J dropped 6; count of bases not matched to a gene: 5. There are 13 residues in the CDR3. CDR3 nucleotide sequence: TGCAGCTACGGGACAGGGGGCGGCAATGAGCAGTTCTTC. Its translation is CSYGTGGGNEQFF.

V usage is TRBV28 and J usage is TRBJ2-5; D may be TRBD2 (6 bases). The V end lost 6 bases, the J end lost 1 base, and 12 bases lay between the germline ends. This CDR3 has 14 residues. Germline loops: CDR1 MDHEN, CDR2 SYDVKM. The chain's CDR3 is CASSSGTRQETQYF. DNA for the CDR3: TGTGCCAGCAGCTCCGGGACTCGCCAAGAGACCCAGTACTTC.

The V gene is TRBV9, the J gene TRBJ2-5, with 10 nucleotides matching TRBD2. V lost 3 bases, J lost 4 bases, and 3 bases stayed unmatched. CDR1 SGDLS and CDR2 YYNGEE come from the germline V gene. The CDR3 totals 14 residues. The CDR3 spells CASSGRLAGETQYF. In DNA form, the CDR3 reads TGTGCCAGCAGCGGACGACTAGCGGGAGAGACCCAGTACTTC.

The chain recombines TRBV30 with TRBJ2-5; 7 bases are shared with TRBD2. The CDR3 is made up of 13 amino acids. Trimming removed 7 bases from V and 1 base from J; junction bases left unmatched: 6. CDR1 GTSNPN and CDR2 SVGIG come from the germline V gene (reference sequence). CDR3: CASTRELQETQYF. Here the CDR3 DNA reads TGTGCCTCCACGCGGGAGCTCCAAGAGACCCAGTACTTC.

This chain joins TRBV7-9 and TRBJ1-1, with TRBD1 as a possible D gene (6 bases). The CDR3 runs 18 residues. CDR1 and CDR2 from the germline V gene are SEHNR and FQNEAQ (reference sequence). Trimming cost V 2 bases and J 0 bases, with 19 bases left between them. The CDR3, as DNA: TGTGCCAGCAGCTTACGGTTAGGGACACTCACTATGAACACTGAAGCTTTCTTT. It is translated as CASSLRLGTLTMNTEAFF.

This chain links TRBV7-9 with TRBJ2-3; perhaps TRBD2 as D (5 bases). V lost 7 bases to trimming and J lost 1 base, with 15 bases between them. The CDR3 totals 15 residues. The germline V gene has CDR1 SEHNR and CDR2 FQNEAQ (reference sequence). CDR3 region: CASNARGARTDTQYF. The DNA of the CDR3 is TGTGCCAGCAACGCTCGGGGAGCTCGCACAGATACGCAGTATTTT.

This clone was recorded once. This rearrangement joins TRBV5-4 to TRBJ2-2; tentatively, D is TRBD1 (6 bases). The germline gives CDR1 SGHNT, CDR2 YYREEE (reference sequence). V was trimmed by 7 bases and J by 0 bases, leaving 13 bases between them. The CDR3 spans 15 residues. The CDR3 DNA sequence: TGTGCCAGCTCTCCGGGACATCCGAACACCGGGGAGCTGTTTTTT. This encodes CASSPGHPNTGELFF.

V is TRBV10-3 and J is TRBJ1-2; D gene uncertain. The CDR3 sequence is 14 residues long. Germline CDR1 is ENHRY and CDR2 is SYGVKD. V was shortened by 4 bases and J by 0 bases, with 9 bases between the two germline ends. This CDR3 reads CAISAEFANYGYTF. The CDR3 DNA is TGTGCCATCAGTGCGGAGTTTGCTAACTATGGCTACACCTTC.

V usage is TRBV5-4 and J usage is TRBJ2-7; D possibly corresponds to TRBD1 (5 bases). This CDR3 contains 15 residues. Deletions cut 2 bases from V and 2 bases from J, with 14 bases between. Per germline, CDR1 SGHNT and CDR2 YYREEE (reference sequence). CDR3 in amino acids: CASSLGQGGPYEQYF. CDR3 nucleotides: TGTGCCAGCAGCTTAGGGCAGGGCGGCCCCTACGAGCAGTACTTC.

The chain employs TRBV11-2 and TRBJ1-3; perhaps TRBD1 as D (6 bases). CDR3 length equals 15 residues. V was shortened by 5 bases and J by 4 bases, with 15 bases between the two germline ends. Looked up from germline, CDR1 is SGHAT and CDR2 is FQNNGV. The CDR3 loop is CASSQIQGPGNTIYF. Written as DNA, the CDR3 is TGTGCCAGCAGCCAGATACAGGGCCCGGGAAACACCATATATTTT.

The rearrangement joins TRBV7-3 to TRBJ2-7; TRBD2 aligns across 7 bases. CDR1 is SGHTA, CDR2 FQGTGA, per germline. The CDR3 spans 15 residues. V dropped 2 bases and J dropped 7; count of bases not matched to a gene: 11. As DNA, the CDR3 is TGTGCCAGCAGCTTAGGTGGGCTAGCGGTCGATGAGCAGTACTTC. It yields the protein CASSLGGLAVDEQYF.

This sequence joins TRBV28 and TRBJ2-7; D gene ambiguous. Germline V gene data show CDR1 as MDHEN and CDR2 as SYDVKM. This CDR3 is built from 14 residues. Deletions cut 2 bases from V and 1 base from J, with 9 bases between. The CDR3 DNA is TGTGCCAGCAGTTTAAGGGCATTATCCTACGAGCAGTACTTC. Its protein product is CASSLRALSYEQYF.

J is TRBJ2-5 and V is TRBV2, with a weak D call TRBD1 (6 bases). Trimming took off 4 bases at V and 5 bases at J, with 11 bases between the two ends. The CDR3 contains 13 residues. CDR1 is SNHLY and CDR2 is FYNNEI in the germline V gene. The CDR3 protein is CASSATGSETQYF. DNA for the CDR3: TGTGCCAGCAGTGCTACAGGGAGCGAGACCCAGTACTTC.

V usage is TRBV11-3 and J usage is TRBJ2-3; D possibly corresponds to TRBD2 (6 bases). The V end was cut by 3 bases, the J end by 1 base, with 11 bases between. Germline V lookup: CDR1 SGHNT, CDR2 YENEEA. There are 15 residues in the CDR3. The CDR3 sequence is CASSFGRLGTDTQYF. The CDR3 nucleotides are TGTGCCAGCAGCTTCGGGAGACTAGGCACAGATACGCAGTATTTT.

The chain has TRBV7-9 and TRBJ2-1; D is unresolved. Germline lookup yields CDR1 SEHNR and CDR2 FQNEAQ (reference sequence). The CDR3 contains 16 residues. The germline V and J ends were trimmed by 5 bases and 3 bases, with 17 bases remaining between them. In DNA form, the CDR3 reads TGTGCCAGCAGCCTAATAACGTGGGAAGACTACAATGAGCAGTTCTTC. This encodes CASSLITWEDYNEQFF.

The rearrangement links TRBV6-5 to TRBJ1-2; the D gene is possibly TRBD1 (6 bases). The CDR3 covers 15 residues. Germline lookup yields CDR1 MNHEY and CDR2 SVGAGI. The ends were cut back, 7 bases at V and 0 bases at J, with 15 bases in the middle. The CDR3 nucleotides read TGTGCCAGCACCCAGGGACACCTGACTAACTATGGCTACACCTTC. It yields the protein CASTQGHLTNYGYTF.

The rearrangement uses TRBV5-1 and TRBJ2-7, with D unclear. The CDR3 spans 13 residues. From germline, CDR1 is SGHRS and CDR2 YFSETQ. V was pared by 1 base and J by 7 bases, with 12 bases between. Here the CDR3 reads CASSLPPLGEQYF. The CDR3 nucleotides read TGCGCCAGCAGCTTGCCCCCTCTCGGTGAGCAGTACTTC.

The CDR3 DNA reads as TGTGCCAGCAGCCAGCGGACAGGGGGGACAGATACGCAGTATTTT. Translation gives CASSQRTGGTDTQYF. The V gene is TRBV4-2, the J gene TRBJ2-3; 10 bases are a match to TRBD1. The trim removed 3 bases at V and 3 bases at J, leaving 3 bases unmatched. CDR1 is LGHNA, CDR2 YNFKEQ, per germline. This CDR3 is built from 15 residues.

The V and J genes are TRBV9 and TRBJ2-2, with unresolved D. The ends were cut back, 0 bases at V and 0 bases at J, with 9 bases in the middle. Germline CDR1 reads SGDLS; CDR2 reads YYNGEE. The CDR3 sequence is 16 residues long. The CDR3 loop reads CASSVEPRTNTGELFF. CDR3 DNA: TGTGCCAGCAGCGTAGAGCCGCGTACGAACACCGGGGAGCTGTTTTTT. Full variable domain (missing parts from reference TRBV9 and TRBJ2-2): DSGVTQTPKHLITATGQRVTLRCSPRSGDLSVYWYQQSLDQGLQFLIQYYNGEERAKGNILERFSAQQFPDLHSELNLSSLELGDSALYFCASSVEPRTNTGELFFGEGSRLTVL.

This chain connects TRBV14 to TRBJ2-7; D gene unclear. CDR3 length: 15 amino acids. The V end lost 1 base, the J end lost 2 bases, and 12 bases lay between the germline ends. The germline V gene has CDR1 SGHDN and CDR2 FVKESK. The CDR3 DNA sequence: TGTGCCAGCAGCCAAGTAATGGCCAGTACCTACGAGCAGTACTTC. Amino acid sequence: CASSQVMASTYEQYF.

This sequence joins TRBV28 and TRBJ1-3; the D is unclear. The CDR3 length is 15 residues. CDR1 and CDR2 from the germline V gene are MDHEN and SYDVKM. The V and J ends lost 1 base and 2 bases respectively, with 9 bases between them. The CDR3 DNA sequence: TGTGCCAGCAGTTTATACCCCAGCCCTGGAAACACCATATATTTT. Translated: CASSLYPSPGNTIYF.

The genes are TRBV19 and TRBJ2-7; 13 bases line up with TRBD2. J gave up 6 bases and V 5 bases, and 4 bases lay outside the gene matches. This CDR3 region has 14 residues. Per germline, CDR1 LNHDA and CDR2 SQIVND (reference sequence). The CDR3 DNA is TGTGCCAGTAGTCCCCGGACTAGCGGGAGCGAGCAGTACTTC. Amino acids: CASSPRTSGSEQYF.

The V and J genes are TRBV18 and TRBJ2-5; D is uncertain. The CDR3 loop spans 12 amino acids. CDR1 and CDR2 from the germline V gene are KGHSH and LQKENI. The V end was cut by 4 bases, the J end by 1 base, with 4 bases between. CDR3 coding DNA: TGTGCCAGCTCACATGGCCAAGAGACCCAGTACTTC. Protein product: CASSHGQETQYF.

The chain is built from TRBV4-1 and TRBJ2-1, with TRBD1 as a possible D gene (5 bases). The CDR3 has 14 amino acids. V was shortened by 3 bases and J by 7 bases, with 13 bases between the two germline ends. The germline gives CDR1 MGHRA, CDR2 YSYEKL. For the CDR3, the DNA is TGCGCCAGCAGCCAGTCCAGATCAGGGAATGAGCAGTTCTTC. Amino acid sequence: CASSQSRSGNEQFF.

Details on this clone: Other DNA sequences within the sample encode an identical CDR3. The V gene is TRBV23-1, the J gene TRBJ2-3; the D is unclear. TRBV23-1 is identified as an open reading frame with a role that is uncertain. V gave up 5 bases and J gave up 3 bases, with 0 bases separating them. CDR3 length: 10 residues. The CDR3 reads CASSTDTQYF. The CDR3 region has the DNA TGCGCCAGCAGTACAGATACGCAGTATTTT.

V is TRBV7-6 and J is TRBJ2-7; a weak D match, TRBD2 (6 bases). The CDR3 consists of 17 residues. Germline V CDR1 and CDR2: SGHVS, FNYEAQ. Trimming removed 5 bases at V and 1 base at J, with 21 bases between. The DNA of the CDR3 is TGTGCCAGCAGCATATCCGGGACTGGGGCGGAGTCCTACGAGCAGTACTTC. This encodes CASSISGTGAESYEQYF.

The table lists this clone with a count of one. The rearrangement joins TRBV6-5 to TRBJ1-3, with D perhaps TRBD1 (5 bases). V was clipped by 0 bases and J by 3 bases, with 12 bases between them. The CDR3 runs 16 residues. Looked up from germline, CDR1 is MNHEY and CDR2 is SVGAGI. The CDR3 loop reads CASSYSGVIGGNTIYF. CDR3 DNA sequence: TGTGCCAGCAGTTACTCGGGGGTTATTGGTGGAAACACCATATATTTT.